One T cell receptor beta chain is described in this entry. No antigen is known for it. The sample comes from a study of cytomegalovirus exposure and HLA in healthy donors. Study-wide points: Within a later analysis, the majority of CMV-associated TCR beta chains appeared HLA-restricted.

Primers: 60 Vbeta forward and 13 Jbeta reverse. TCRdb keeps only in-frame clones here, not all; method: immunoSEQ multiplex PCR. The sample includes over 100,000 clones. Germline-derived CDR1 and CDR2 are SGHRS and YFSETQ. V lost 3 bases to trimming and J lost 7 bases; unmatched junction nucleotides: 3. CDR3 length: 14 amino acids. The chain has TRBV5-1 and TRBJ2-2; TRBD1 matches 10 bases. The sequence was obtained from a man aged 18-30 years in good health and CMV-seronegative. The specimen was PBMCs. CDR3 residues: CASSWDRGGGELFF. DNA for the CDR3: TGCGCCAGCAGCTGGGACAGGGGAGGCGGGGAGCTGTTTTTT. Full variable domain (outside the CDR3, taken from reference TRBV5-1 and TRBJ2-2): KAGVTQTPRYLIKTRGQQVTLSCSPISGHRSVSWYQQTPGQGLQFLFEYFSETQRNKGNFPGRFSGRQFSNSRSEMNVSTLELGDSALYLCASSWDRGGGELFFGEGSRLTVL.